The next 32 T cell receptor beta chains were all read from a single sample in a study of brain T cells in children with intractable seizures. The repertoire was sequenced with immunoSEQ multiplex PCR; TCRdb's copy has only in-frame clones and lacks some. The sample yields 60,000 to 65,000 clones, around 96% seen once. The source was peripheral blood, collected at surgery. Receptors were obtained from a boy less than two years old with focal cortical dysplasia and intractable seizures.

The chain carries TRBV5-1 and TRBJ2-2; 10 positions agree with TRBD2. Germline V gene sequence: CDR1 SGHRS, CDR2 YFSETQ. This CDR3 has 17 amino acids. V lost 3 bases to trimming and J lost 8 bases; unmatched junction nucleotides: 13. CDR3 protein: CASSYPGGSGGTGELFF. The DNA for the CDR3 is TGCGCCAGCAGCTACCCCGGAGGTAGCGGGGGGACAGGGGAGCTGTTTTTT.

This clone was counted once. The chain recombines TRBV2 with TRBJ2-1; no reliable D call. Trimming left V 3 bases short and J 6 bases short, with 9 bases between. Per the germline V gene, CDR1 is SNHLY and CDR2 is FYNNEI. This CDR3 region has 13 residues. The DNA of the CDR3 is TGTGCCAGCAGTGATTTAACATCCAATGAGCAGTTCTTC. This codes for CASSDLTSNEQFF.

The chain recombines TRBV5-5 with TRBJ1-5; 10 bases fit TRBD1. This CDR3 comprises 17 residues. Germline V gives CDR1 SGHKS, CDR2 YYEKEE (reference sequence). V was pared by 5 bases and J by 0 bases, with 8 bases of the junction left unmatched. CDR3 protein: CASSLGTGDYSNQPQHF. In DNA form, the CDR3 reads TGTGCCAGCAGTCTTGGGACAGGGGACTATAGCAATCAGCCCCAGCATTTT.

The chain couples TRBV4-2 to TRBJ1-1, with D perhaps matching TRBD1 (5 bases). There are 15 residues in the CDR3. Per germline, CDR1 LGHNA and CDR2 YNFKEQ. V lost 1 base, J lost 4 bases, and 13 bases lay in between. CDR3 sequence (DNA): TGTGCCAGCAGCCAAGGCAGGGTCCCCTCCACTGAAGCTTTCTTT. This sequence encodes CASSQGRVPSTEAFF.

The chain employs TRBV12-3 or TRBV12-4 and TRBJ2-1; D gene unclear. Trimming pared 5 bases from V and 3 bases from J, leaving 5 bases between. This CDR3 has 12 residues. Here the CDR3 DNA reads TGTGCCAGCAGTGTCTACTACAATGAGCAGTTCTTC. As protein: CASSVYYNEQFF.

J is TRBJ1-1 and V is TRBV28; TRBD1 matches 8 bases. After removal of 3 bases from V and 1 base from J, the junction contained 4 bases not matched to a gene. Germline loops: CDR1 MDHEN, CDR2 SYDVKM. The CDR3 runs 15 residues. The DNA of the CDR3 is TGTGCCAGCAGTTTTCCAGGGGGCAAGAACACTGAAGCTTTCTTT. Translated: CASSFPGGKNTEAFF.

Of note for this clone: Other DNA sequences in this sample translate to the same CDR3. This chain joins TRBV24-1 and TRBJ2-3; D gene uncertain. Germline V gene sequence: CDR1 KGHDR, CDR2 SFDVKD. This CDR3 has 13 amino acids. V was clipped by 0 bases and J by 4 bases, with 4 bases between them. CDR3 in amino acids: CATSDLLADTQYF. For the CDR3, the DNA is TGTGCCACCAGTGATTTGCTGGCAGATACGCAGTATTTT.

The chain couples TRBV5-1 to TRBJ2-4, with D possibly being TRBD2 (6 bases). V gave up 0 bases and J gave up 8 bases, with 6 bases separating them. This CDR3 region has 12 residues. Germline CDR1 reads SGHRS; CDR2 reads YFSETQ. CDR3 sequence: CASSLAGDIQYF. The CDR3 DNA is TGCGCCAGCAGCTTGGCGGGGGACATTCAGTACTTC.

The gene calls are TRBV7-2 and TRBJ2-7, with D possibly matching TRBD1 (5 bases). This CDR3 region has 15 residues. Trimming took 5 bases from V and 0 from J, leaving 14 bases between them. CDR1 and CDR2 from the germline V gene are SGHTA and FQGNSA. CDR3 region: CASSPGRGPSYEQYF. The CDR3 region has the DNA TGTGCCAGCAGCCCAGGAAGGGGTCCCTCCTACGAGCAGTACTTC.

The chain has TRBV19 and TRBJ2-1, with D perhaps TRBD1 (5 bases). CDR3 length: 16 amino acids. Germline-derived CDR1 and CDR2 are LNHDA and SQIVND (reference sequence). Trimming left V 3 bases short and J 9 bases short, with 21 bases between. The CDR3 region has the DNA TGTGCCAGTAGTATGGCCCATCAGTCAGGGAAGGTTGAGCAGTTCTTC. Protein product: CASSMAHQSGKVEQFF.

The chain joins TRBV10-2 to TRBJ1-2; D is ambiguous. CDR3 length: 15 residues. V was shortened by 3 bases and J by 4 bases, with 15 bases between the two germline ends. Germline values: CDR1 WSHSY, CDR2 SAAADI. The CDR3 bases are TGCGCCAGCAGTGACAGCGGCAGCATCACCTATGGCTACACCTTC. It translates to CASSDSGSITYGYTF.

The gene calls are TRBV5-8 and TRBJ1-4; D gene uncertain. Trimming pared 0 bases from V and 8 bases from J, leaving 8 bases between. In germline, CDR1 is SGHTS, CDR2 YDEGEE. This CDR3 spans 13 amino acids. DNA for the CDR3: TGTGCCAGCAGCTTGGAGAGCAGCGAAAAACTGTTTTTT. Protein: CASSLESSEKLFF.

Here the CDR3 reads CSRPAQYF. The DNA for the CDR3 is TGTAGTCGCCCAGCTCAGTATTTT. The genes are TRBV21-1 and TRBJ2-3. TRBV21-1 is given as a pseudogene. The length of the CDR3 is 8 residues.

The gene calls are TRBV14 and TRBJ2-7; D ambiguous. The CDR3 is made up of 13 amino acids. Germline V CDR1 and CDR2: SGHDN, FVKESK. V lost 1 base and J lost 6, with 10 bases in between. The CDR3 protein is CASSQVQVTEQYF. The CDR3 nucleotides read TGTGCCAGCAGCCAAGTTCAGGTTACCGAGCAGTACTTC.

The CDR3 loop reads CASSLEGTSSYEQYF. For the CDR3, the DNA is TGTGCCAGCAGCTTGGAGGGGACAAGCTCCTACGAGCAGTACTTC. This chain links TRBV5-8 with TRBJ2-7; a weak D match, TRBD1 (6 bases). In germline, CDR1 is SGHTS, CDR2 YDEGEE. The CDR3 length is 15 residues. Trimming removed 0 bases at V and 0 bases at J, with 10 bases between.

The CDR3 DNA reads as TGTGCCAGCAGCGTCACGCGCGGGGGCGACACAGATACGCAGTATTTT. Protein: CASSVTRGGDTDTQYF. This rearrangement joins TRBV11-2 to TRBJ2-3; possible D gene TRBD2, 7 bases. The CDR3 spans 16 residues. Germline V gene lookup returns CDR1 SGHAT and CDR2 FQNNGV. Trimming took 5 bases from V and 2 from J, leaving 17 bases between them.

DNA of the CDR3: TGCGCCAGCAGCTTGAGGGGACAGGGAGACACTGAAGCTTTCTTT. Its translation is CASSLRGQGDTEAFF. The chain uses TRBV5-1 and TRBJ1-1; 9 bases are a match to TRBD1. Germline lookup yields CDR1 SGHRS and CDR2 YFSETQ. J lost 3 bases, V lost 1 base, and 4 bases had no gene match. This CDR3 region has 15 residues. Full variable domain (outside the CDR3, taken from reference TRBV5-1 and TRBJ1-1): KAGVTQTPRYLIKTRGQQVTLSCSPISGHRSVSWYQQTPGQGLQFLFEYFSETQRNKGNFPGRFSGRQFSNSRSEMNVSTLELGDSALYLCASSLRGQGDTEAFFGQGTRLTVV.

This sequence joins TRBV7-6 and TRBJ1-1, with D tentatively TRBD1 (5 bases). Germline V lookup: CDR1 SGHVS, CDR2 FNYEAQ. V was cut by 2 bases and J by 1 base, with 11 bases left in between. CDR3 length equals 15 residues. The CDR3 nucleotides are TGTGCCAGCAGCTTATTGGTCAGGGCGAACACTGAAGCTTTCTTT. It is translated as CASSLLVRANTEAFF.

The chain combines TRBV7-2 with TRBJ2-7, with TRBD1 identical over 10 bases. Unmatched junction bases numbered 11, after V lost 6 bases and J lost 3 bases. The CDR3 covers 16 residues. Germline CDR1 and CDR2: SGHTA and FQGNSA. The CDR3 DNA sequence: TGTGCCAGCAGACTCGATACGGGACAGGGGATCTACGAGCAGTACTTC. Amino acid sequence: CASRLDTGQGIYEQYF.

The chain carries TRBV18 and TRBJ2-5, with D perhaps being TRBD1 or TRBD2 (5 bases each). The CDR3 is 17 residues long. Trimming pared 0 bases from V and 1 base from J, leaving 15 bases between. In germline, CDR1 is KGHSH, CDR2 LQKENI. The CDR3 loop is CASSPPSGTTRQETQYF. As DNA, the CDR3 is TGTGCCAGCTCACCACCTTCCGGGACCACGCGCCAAGAGACCCAGTACTTC.

This clone was observed a few times. This sequence joins TRBV4-2 and TRBJ2-2, with 13 bases fitting TRBD2. J gave up 7 bases and V 4 bases, and 6 bases lay outside the gene matches. Germline V CDR1 and CDR2: LGHNA, YNFKEQ. The CDR3 covers 16 residues. The CDR3: CASSPRTSGGGGELFF. The CDR3 nucleotides are TGTGCCAGCAGCCCCCGGACTAGCGGGGGAGGCGGGGAGCTGTTTTTT.

The chain employs TRBV14 and TRBJ2-1, with D hard to call. CDR3 length equals 12 residues. Germline V gene lookup returns CDR1 SGHDN and CDR2 FVKESK. With 4 bases removed from V and 9 bases from J, the gap between germline ends came to 10 bases. The DNA for the CDR3 is TGTGCCAGCAGCCGCGTCGCGCGTGAGCAGTTCTTC. It encodes CASSRVAREQFF.

This chain links TRBV7-2 with TRBJ2-1; the D is unclear. The V end was cut by 1 base, the J end by 0 bases, with 10 bases between. Germline V gene data show CDR1 as SGHTA and CDR2 as FQGNSA. CDR3 length: 16 residues. DNA of the CDR3: TGTGCCAGCAGCTTAGTGGGTCACCACTCCTACAATGAGCAGTTCTTC. Encoded protein: CASSLVGHHSYNEQFF.

The chain carries TRBV9 and TRBJ1-3, with 7 bases lining up with TRBD1. The J segment lost 3 bases and the V segment lost 0 bases, leaving 0 bases of the junction unmatched. Looked up from germline, CDR1 is SGDLS and CDR2 is YYNGEE. This CDR3 has 14 amino acids. The CDR3 DNA follows: TGTGCCAGCAGCGTAGGACAGGGTGGAAACACCATATATTTT. This gives the protein CASSVGQGGNTIYF. The full variable domain, its missing parts supplied by reference TRBV9 and TRBJ1-3, is DSGVTQTPKHLITATGQRVTLRCSPRSGDLSVYWYQQSLDQGLQFLIQYYNGEERAKGNILERFSAQQFPDLHSELNLSSLELGDSALYFCASSVGQGGNTIYFGEGSWLTVV.

The chain combines TRBV5-1 with TRBJ1-3; possible D gene TRBD1, 6 bases. The V gene's germline CDR1 is SGHRS and CDR2 YFSETQ. Trimming took off 5 bases at V and 4 bases at J, with 13 bases between the two ends. This CDR3 region has 14 residues. CDR3 residues: CASSGGAHGNTIYF. For the CDR3, the DNA is TGCGCCAGCAGTGGGGGGGCGCACGGAAACACCATATATTTT.

The chain employs TRBV6-5 and TRBJ1-3; D unresolved. The CDR3 totals 13 residues. V was cut by 5 bases and J by 4 bases, with 9 bases left in between. Germline lookup yields CDR1 MNHEY and CDR2 SVGAGI. CDR3 sequence (DNA): TGTGCCAGCAGTATTAGTCTAGGAAACACCATATATTTT. Residues: CASSISLGNTIYF.

The chain joins TRBV3-1 (or the pseudogene TRBV3-2) to TRBJ2-5, with D maybe TRBD2 (5 bases). CDR3 length equals 15 residues. Looked up from germline, CDR1 is LGHDT and CDR2 is YNNKEL (reference sequence). The V gene lost 0 bases and the J gene lost 5 bases, with 13 bases spanning the gap. In nucleotides, the CDR3 is TGTGCCAGCAGCCAAGAGAGTTCGGGATGGGAGACCCAGTACTTC. Amino acid sequence: CASSQESSGWETQYF.

V is TRBV27 and J is TRBJ2-3; D not resolved. The germline CDR1 and CDR2 sequences are MNHEY and SMNVEV (reference sequence). V lost 2 bases and J lost 0, with 9 bases in between. The CDR3 covers 15 residues. The CDR3 nucleotides are TGTGCCAGCAGTTTAGGGGTCCCTAGCACAGATACGCAGTATTTT. This sequence encodes CASSLGVPSTDTQYF.

This clone was observed once. V and J are TRBV28 and TRBJ2-3, with TRBD1 as a possible D gene (5 bases). Germline V gives CDR1 MDHEN, CDR2 SYDVKM. The CDR3 has 14 residues. V was trimmed by 0 bases and J by 4 bases, leaving 8 bases between them. CDR3 in DNA: TGTGCCAGCAGTTTATGCAGGGCGGCAGATACGCAGTATTTT. It translates to CASSLCRAADTQYF.

The chain employs TRBV5-5 and TRBJ2-7; D remains unclear. V was shortened by 0 bases and J by 3 bases, with 28 bases between the two germline ends. The CDR3 sequence is 20 residues long. Looked up from germline, CDR1 is SGHKS and CDR2 is YYEKEE (reference sequence). CDR3 nucleotide sequence: TGTGCCAGCAGCTTGGAAGGGTTCGTAACTCTCGTCTATGAGGACTACGAGCAGTACTTC. It encodes CASSLEGFVTLVYEDYEQYF.

V gene TRBV5-1 combines with J gene TRBJ2-7, with 10 positions matching TRBD1. This CDR3 region has 16 residues. Germline assignment: CDR1 SGHRS and CDR2 YFSETQ. V was pared by 0 bases and J by 5 bases, with 8 bases of the junction left unmatched. CDR3 loop: CASSLGEGTGVNEQYF. The CDR3 DNA follows: TGCGCCAGCAGCTTGGGAGAGGGGACAGGGGTCAACGAGCAGTACTTC.

The chain links TRBV11-2 to TRBJ2-6, with 8 bases identical to TRBD2. J was trimmed by 2 bases and V by 4 bases; bases with no gene match: 10. In germline, CDR1 is SGHAT, CDR2 FQNNGV. The CDR3 runs to 18 residues. DNA of the CDR3: TGTGCCAGCAGCTCCCTTTCGGGGGGGGCCGCTGGGGCCAACGTCCTGACTTTC. Translation: CASSSLSGGAAGANVLTF.